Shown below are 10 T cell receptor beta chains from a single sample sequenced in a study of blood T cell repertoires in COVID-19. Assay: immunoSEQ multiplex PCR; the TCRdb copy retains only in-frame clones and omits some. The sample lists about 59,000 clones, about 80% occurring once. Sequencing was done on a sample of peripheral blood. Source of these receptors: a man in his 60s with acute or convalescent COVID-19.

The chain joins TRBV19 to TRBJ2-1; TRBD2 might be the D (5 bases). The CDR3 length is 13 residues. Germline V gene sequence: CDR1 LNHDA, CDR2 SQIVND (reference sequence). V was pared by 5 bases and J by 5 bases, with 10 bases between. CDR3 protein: CASSVSGNNEQFF. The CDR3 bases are TGTGCCAGTAGTGTCTCCGGGAACAATGAGCAGTTCTTC.

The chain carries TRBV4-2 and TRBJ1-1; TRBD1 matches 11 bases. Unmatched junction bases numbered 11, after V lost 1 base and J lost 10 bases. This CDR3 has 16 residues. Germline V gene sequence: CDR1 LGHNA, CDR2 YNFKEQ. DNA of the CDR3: TGTGCCAGCAGCCAAGCCCTGGGACAGGGGGGTCGAGCAGCTTTCTTT. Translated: CASSQALGQGGRAAFF.

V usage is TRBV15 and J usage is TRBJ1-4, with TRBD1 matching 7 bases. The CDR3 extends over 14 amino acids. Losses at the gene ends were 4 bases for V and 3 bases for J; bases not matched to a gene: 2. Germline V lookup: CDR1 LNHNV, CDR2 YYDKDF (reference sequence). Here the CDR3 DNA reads TGTGCCACCAGCACGACAGGGTCTAATGAAAAACTGTTTTTT. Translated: CATSTTGSNEKLFF.

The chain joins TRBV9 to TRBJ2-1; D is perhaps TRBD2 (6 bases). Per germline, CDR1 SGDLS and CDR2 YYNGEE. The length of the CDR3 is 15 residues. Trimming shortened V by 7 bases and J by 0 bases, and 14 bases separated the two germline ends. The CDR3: CASGGTAYSYNEQFF. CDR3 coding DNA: TGTGCCAGCGGAGGGACTGCCTACTCCTACAATGAGCAGTTCTTC.

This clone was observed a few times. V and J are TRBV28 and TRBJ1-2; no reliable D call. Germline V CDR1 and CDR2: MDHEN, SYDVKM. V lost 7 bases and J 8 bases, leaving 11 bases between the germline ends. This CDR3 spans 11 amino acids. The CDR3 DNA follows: TGTGCCAGCACTTCCGGAGGCGGCTACACCTTC. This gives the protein CASTSGGGYTF.

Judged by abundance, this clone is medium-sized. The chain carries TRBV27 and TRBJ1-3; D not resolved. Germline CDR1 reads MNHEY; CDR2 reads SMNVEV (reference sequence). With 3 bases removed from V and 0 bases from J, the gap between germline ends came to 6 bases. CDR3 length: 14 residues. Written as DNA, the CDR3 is TGTGCCAGCAGTTTGTATTACTCTGGAAACACCATATATTTT. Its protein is CASSLYYSGNTIYF.

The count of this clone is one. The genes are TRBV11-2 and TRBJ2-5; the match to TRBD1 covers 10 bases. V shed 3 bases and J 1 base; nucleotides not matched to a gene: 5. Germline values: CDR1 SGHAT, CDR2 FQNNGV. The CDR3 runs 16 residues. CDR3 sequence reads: CASSLTRDRGQETQYF. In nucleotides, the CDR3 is TGTGCCAGCAGCTTGACCCGGGACAGGGGCCAAGAGACCCAGTACTTC.

CDR3 in DNA: TGTGCCAGCAGTCGACTTGAAATTGGACAGGGGAGGGAAAAACTGTTTTTT. Protein product: CASSRLEIGQGREKLFF. The chain is built from TRBV28 and TRBJ1-4; 9 bases fit TRBD1. The germline gives CDR1 MDHEN, CDR2 SYDVKM. J was trimmed by 8 bases and V by 5 bases; bases with no gene match: 15. The CDR3 has 17 residues.

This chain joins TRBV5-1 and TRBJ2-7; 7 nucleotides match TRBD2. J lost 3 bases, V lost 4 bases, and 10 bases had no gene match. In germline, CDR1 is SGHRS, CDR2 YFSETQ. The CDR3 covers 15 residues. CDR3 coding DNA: TGCGCCAGCAGCGGGGGAGGGAGGACCGTCTACGAGCAGTACTTC. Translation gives CASSGGGRTVYEQYF.

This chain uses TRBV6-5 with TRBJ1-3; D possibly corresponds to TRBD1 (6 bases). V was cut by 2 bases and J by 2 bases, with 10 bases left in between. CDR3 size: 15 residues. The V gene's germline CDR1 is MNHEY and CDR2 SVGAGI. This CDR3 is CASSYGGGPGNTIYF. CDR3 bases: TGTGCCAGCAGTTACGGCGGGGGGCCTGGAAACACCATATATTTT.